One and the same sample provided the 2 T cell receptor beta chains below, sequenced in a study of tumor T cells in aggressive B-cell lymphoma. Using immunoSEQ multiplex PCR, the repertoire was profiled, and TCRdb retains in-frame clones only, with some absent. This sample yields approximately 5,200 clones, of which around 94% are seen a single time; less than 4.5% belongs to the top ten. The sequenced material came from tumor tissue. The origin of the receptors is an adult with diffuse large B cell lymphoma.

V and J are TRBV11-1 and TRBJ1-2; weak D call: TRBD1 (5 bases). Germline CDR1 SGHAT, CDR2 FQDESV (reference sequence). V gave up 7 bases and J gave up 10 bases, with 7 bases separating them. The CDR3 extends over 9 amino acids. The CDR3, as DNA: TGTGCCAGCAAGACAGACTACACCTTC. This encodes CASKTDYTF. The full variable domain, in which reference TRBV11-1 and TRBJ1-2 provide the parts outside the CDR3, is EAEVAQSPRYKITEKSQAVAFWCDPISGHATLYWYRQILGQGPELLVQFQDESVVDDSQLPKDRFSAERLKGVDSTLKIQPAELGDSAMYLCASKTDYTFGSGTRLTVV.

This chain links TRBV9 with TRBJ2-1; D ambiguous. CDR3 length: 14 residues. Deletions cut 3 bases from V and 7 bases from J, with 14 bases between. The germline CDR1 and CDR2 sequences are SGDLS and YYNGEE. Here the CDR3 DNA reads TGTGCCAGCAGCGATGGAGCAGTTTCAAATGAGCAGTTCTTC. Translating it yields CASSDGAVSNEQFF. The whole variable domain, filled in from reference TRBV9 and TRBJ2-1, reads DSGVTQTPKHLITATGQRVTLRCSPRSGDLSVYWYQQSLDQGLQFLIQYYNGEERAKGNILERFSAQQFPDLHSELNLSSLELGDSALYFCASSDGAVSNEQFFGPGTRLTVL.